This is a list of T cell receptor beta chains from one sample in a study of blood T cell repertoires in COVID-19. Profiled with immunoSEQ multiplex PCR; TCRdb holds only in-frame clones, not every one. In the table there are about 220,000 clones, about four fifths of which are singletons. The source material was PBMCs or T cells enriched from blood (not recorded which). The source is a woman between 35 and 50 years old with acute COVID-19. The CDR3 runs from the conserved cysteine through the conserved F or W. The D gene is left open where the match is weak. The size field is filled for only some rows; it gives once, few, many or a size class.

.	TRBJ2-5	TRBV11-1	.	CASSLGLRGGGETQYF	TGTGCCAGCAGCTTAGGACTCAGGGGCGGCGGAGAGACCCAGTACTTC
.	TRBJ2-1	TRBV6-5	.	CASSYSADSYNEQFF	TGTGCCAGCAGTTACTCAGCTGACAGTTACAATGAGCAGTTCTTC
.	TRBJ1-2	TRBV7-9	.	CASSPTGSYGYTF	TGTGCCAGCAGCCCTACAGGGAGCTATGGCTACACCTTC
.	TRBJ1-6	TRBV13	.	CASSLSPMRSSPLHF	TGTGCCAGCAGCCTCTCCCCGATGCGTAGCTCACCCCTCCACTTT
TRBD1	TRBJ2-2	TRBV5-1	few	CASSLGLPGQGNTGELFF	TGCGCCAGCAGCTTGGGCCTCCCGGGACAGGGCAACACCGGGGAGCTGTTTTTT
.	TRBJ2-3	TRBV9	.	CASSPLGTTDTQYF	TGTGCCAGCAGCCCGCTGGGGACAACAGATACGCAGTATTTT
.	TRBJ2-2	TRBV5-1	.	CASSTNTGELFF	TGCGCCAGCAGCACTAACACCGGGGAGCTGTTTTTT
.	TRBJ2-3	TRBV7-9	.	CASSLGSLLGLTDTQYF	TGTGCCAGCAGCTTAGGGTCCCTGTTGGGACTCACAGATACGCAGTATTTT
TRBD1	TRBJ1-5	TRBV6-5	.	CASRVDRAGNQPQHF	TGTGCCAGCAGGGTCGACAGGGCGGGCAATCAGCCCCAGCATTTT
TRBD1	TRBJ1-4	TRBV11-3	.	CASSSGQGAPATNEKLFF	TGTGCCAGCAGCTCCGGACAGGGGGCCCCTGCAACTAATGAAAAACTGTTTTTT
.	TRBJ1-1	TRBV28	.	CASSLRQSYTEAFF	TGTGCCAGCAGTCTTAGACAGAGTTACACTGAAGCTTTCTTT
.	TRBJ1-2	TRBV28	once	CASSSDSEYGYTF	TGTGCCAGCAGTTCAGACAGCGAATATGGCTACACCTTC
.	TRBJ2-5	TRBV7-9	.	CASSLARTDRGTQYF	TGTGCCAGCAGCTTAGCCCGGACAGACCGAGGGACCCAGTACTTC
TRBD1	TRBJ2-1	TRBV7-6	.	CASSDFGTGDLRYEQFF	TGTGCCAGCAGCGACTTTGGGACAGGGGATTTGAGGTATGAGCAGTTCTTC
.	TRBJ2-2	TRBV7-9	.	CASSRAPGAGELFF	TGTGCCAGCAGCCGAGCGCCAGGGGCCGGGGAGCTGTTTTTT
TRBD2	TRBJ2-1	TRBV30	.	CAWSTQGLASYNEQFF	TGTGCCTGGAGTACTCAGGGACTAGCGAGCTACAATGAGCAGTTCTTC
.	TRBJ1-2	TRBV29-1	.	CSGGPRAGYTF	TGCAGCGGGGGCCCCAGGGCCGGCTACACCTTC